This TCR beta chain was recorded in a study of shared clonotypes between healthy human individuals. CDR1 SGHDT and CDR2 YYEEEE come from the germline V gene. V was shortened by 4 bases and J by 1 base, with 11 bases between the two germline ends. The CDR3 totals 14 residues. Sequencing used immunoSEQ multiplex PCR; TCRdb keeps in-frame clones, though not all of them. Of some 1.1 million clones in the sample, roughly 80% were seen once. The sequencing input was memory CD4+ T cells from PBMCs. Subset: CD45RA-negative fraction. The receptor was derived from a man aged 18 to 30 in good health. Some clones in this sample may be carry-over from other donors' samples. J is TRBJ1-1 and V is TRBV5-6, with D unresolved. CDR3 coding DNA: TGTGCCAGCAGCGATGTATGGGAGAACACTGAAGCTTTCTTT. It is translated as CASSDVWENTEAFF.